Listed below are T cell receptor beta chains from one sample, sequenced in a study of identical twins. TCRdb re-analysed the 5' RACE reads in MiXCR, keeping a single row per CDR3 protein. In the table there are 500,000 to 700,000 distinct CDR3 sequences, 7% to 7.5% of which are singletons. Separately, the same data were catalogued under a study of yellow fever vaccine responses in identical twins.

Sequenced material: PBMCs. The receptors derive from a woman between 18 and 29 years old in good health. CDR3s include the opening cysteine and the closing phenylalanine or tryptophan. Some rows have no size entry. The others give once, few or many, or a class for an expanded clone.

TRBJ2-2 | - | TRBV2 | CASSEGEGVPGELFF
TRBJ2-7 | few | TRBV5-1 | CASSFDSTTYEQYF
TRBJ2-1 | many | TRBV12-3/TRBV12-4 | CASSFLVHGNNEQFF
TRBJ2-1 | - | TRBV20-1 | CSGGGRNPPYNEQFF
TRBJ2-5 | - | TRBV7-2 | CASRSGQIEGETQYF
TRBJ2-7 | - | TRBV5-5 | CASTKAGFYEQYF
TRBJ2-1 | many | TRBV2 | CASGVVNEQFF
TRBJ2-7 | - | TRBV27 | CASSFAGREQYF
TRBJ2-2 | few | TRBV28 | CASSSHDRGLATGELFF
TRBJ1-1 | - | TRBV20-1 | CSARVGAGNTEAFF
TRBJ2-5 | - | TRBV3-1 | CASSQGRGGNPQETQYF
TRBJ2-5 | many | TRBV28 | CASSLYLRGHLKETQYF